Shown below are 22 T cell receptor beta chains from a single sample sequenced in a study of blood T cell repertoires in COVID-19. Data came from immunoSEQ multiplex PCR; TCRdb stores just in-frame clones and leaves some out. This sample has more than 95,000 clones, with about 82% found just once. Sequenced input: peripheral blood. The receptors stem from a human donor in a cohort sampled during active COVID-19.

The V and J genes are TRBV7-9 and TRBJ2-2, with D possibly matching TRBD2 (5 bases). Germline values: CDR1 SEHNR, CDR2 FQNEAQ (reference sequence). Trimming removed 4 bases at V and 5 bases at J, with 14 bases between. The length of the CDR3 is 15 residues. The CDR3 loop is CASSYPEARTGELFF. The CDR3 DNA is TGTGCCAGCAGCTACCCGGAGGCGAGGACCGGGGAGCTGTTTTTT.

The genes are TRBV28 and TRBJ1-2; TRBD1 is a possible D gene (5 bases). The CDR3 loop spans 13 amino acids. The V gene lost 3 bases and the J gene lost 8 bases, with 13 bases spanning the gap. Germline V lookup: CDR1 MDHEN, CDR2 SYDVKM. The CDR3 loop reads CASSFIQERGYTF. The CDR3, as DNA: TGTGCCAGCAGTTTCATACAGGAGAGAGGCTACACCTTC.

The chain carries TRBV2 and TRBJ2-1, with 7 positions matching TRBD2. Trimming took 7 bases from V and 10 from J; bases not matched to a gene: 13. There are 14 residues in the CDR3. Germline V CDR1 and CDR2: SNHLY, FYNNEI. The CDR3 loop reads CASMLASGVREQFF. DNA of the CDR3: TGTGCCAGCATGTTGGCTAGCGGAGTACGAGAGCAGTTCTTC. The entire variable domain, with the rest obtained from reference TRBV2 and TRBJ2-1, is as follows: EPEVTQTPSHQVTQMGQEVILRCVPISNHLYFYWYRQILGQKVEFLVSFYNNEISEKSEIFDDQFSVERPDGSNFTLKIRSTKLEDSAMYFCASMLASGVREQFFGPGTRLTVL.

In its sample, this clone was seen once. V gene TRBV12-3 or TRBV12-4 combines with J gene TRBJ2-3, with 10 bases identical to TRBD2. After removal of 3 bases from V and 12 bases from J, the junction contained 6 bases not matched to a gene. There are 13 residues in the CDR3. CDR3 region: CASSFLSGRGQYF. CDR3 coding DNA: TGTGCCAGCAGTTTCCTGAGCGGGAGGGGACAGTATTTT.

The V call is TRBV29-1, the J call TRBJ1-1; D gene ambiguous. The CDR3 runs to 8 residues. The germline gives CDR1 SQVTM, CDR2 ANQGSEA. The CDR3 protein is CRAGEGFF. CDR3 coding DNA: TGCAGGGCCGGTGAGGGTTTCTTT.

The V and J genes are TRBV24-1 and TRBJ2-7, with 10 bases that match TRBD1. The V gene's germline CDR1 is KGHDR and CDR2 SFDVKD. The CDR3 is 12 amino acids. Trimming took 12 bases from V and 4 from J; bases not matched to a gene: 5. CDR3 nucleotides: TGTGCCTCCGACAGGGGGCAATACGAGCAGTACTTC. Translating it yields CASDRGQYEQYF.

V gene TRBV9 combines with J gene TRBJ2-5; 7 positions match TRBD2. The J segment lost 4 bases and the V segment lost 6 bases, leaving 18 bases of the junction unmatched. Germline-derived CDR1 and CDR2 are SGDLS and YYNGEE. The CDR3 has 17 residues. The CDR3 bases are TGTGCCAGCACCCTGGGAGAGGGAGGGCCCGGTAGAGAGACCCAGTACTTC. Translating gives CASTLGEGGPGRETQYF.

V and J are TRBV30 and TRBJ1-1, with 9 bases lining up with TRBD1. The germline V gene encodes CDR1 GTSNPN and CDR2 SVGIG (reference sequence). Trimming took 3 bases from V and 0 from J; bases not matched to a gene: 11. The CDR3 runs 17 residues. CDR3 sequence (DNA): TGTGCCTGGAGAGTGGGGACAGGGACCTACATGAACACTGAAGCTTTCTTT. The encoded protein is CAWRVGTGTYMNTEAFF.

The CDR3 sequence is CASSETGIRQPQHF. For the CDR3, the DNA is TGTGCCAGCAGTGAGACAGGGATACGGCAGCCCCAGCATTTT. The gene calls are TRBV6-1 and TRBJ1-5, with 7 bases lining up with TRBD1. CDR3 length equals 14 residues. Germline V gene sequence: CDR1 MNHNS, CDR2 SASEGT. The V gene end was trimmed by 3 bases and the J gene end by 7 bases; junction bases not matched to a gene: 6.

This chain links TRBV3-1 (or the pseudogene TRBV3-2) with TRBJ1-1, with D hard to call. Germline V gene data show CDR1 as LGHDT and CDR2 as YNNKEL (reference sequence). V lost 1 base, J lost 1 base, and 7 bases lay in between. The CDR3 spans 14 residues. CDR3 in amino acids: CASSQVSRNTEAFF. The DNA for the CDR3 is TGTGCCAGCAGCCAAGTATCCAGGAACACTGAAGCTTTCTTT.

CDR3 sequence reads: CASSSSRGQYF. In DNA form, the CDR3 reads TGTGCCAGCAGTTCCTCAAGGGGGCAGTACTTC. The chain couples TRBV28 to TRBJ2-7, with D perhaps TRBD1 (5 bases). The germline CDR1 and CDR2 sequences are MDHEN and SYDVKM. Trimming took 4 bases from V and 9 from J, leaving 10 bases between them. This CDR3 is 11 amino acids long.

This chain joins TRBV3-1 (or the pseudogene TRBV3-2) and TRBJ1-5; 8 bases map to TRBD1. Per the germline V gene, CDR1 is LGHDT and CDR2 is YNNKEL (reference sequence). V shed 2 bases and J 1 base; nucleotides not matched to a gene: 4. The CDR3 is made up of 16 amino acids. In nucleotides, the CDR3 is TGTGCCAGCAGCCAACATGGACAGGGCAGCAATCAGCCCCAGCATTTT. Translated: CASSQHGQGSNQPQHF.

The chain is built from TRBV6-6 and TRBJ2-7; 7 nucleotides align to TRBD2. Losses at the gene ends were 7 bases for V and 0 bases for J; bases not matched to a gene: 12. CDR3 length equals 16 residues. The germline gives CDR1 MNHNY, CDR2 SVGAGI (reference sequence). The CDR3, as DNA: TGTGCCAGCAATCGATACACCGGGACTACCTCCTACGAGCAGTACTTC. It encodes CASNRYTGTTSYEQYF.

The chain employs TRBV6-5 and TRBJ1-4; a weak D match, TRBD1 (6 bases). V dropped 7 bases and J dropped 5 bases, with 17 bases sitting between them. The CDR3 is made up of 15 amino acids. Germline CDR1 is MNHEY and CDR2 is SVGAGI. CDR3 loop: CASKGGGRKNEKLFF. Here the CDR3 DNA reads TGTGCCAGCAAAGGGGGGGGCCGGAAAAATGAAAAACTGTTTTTT.

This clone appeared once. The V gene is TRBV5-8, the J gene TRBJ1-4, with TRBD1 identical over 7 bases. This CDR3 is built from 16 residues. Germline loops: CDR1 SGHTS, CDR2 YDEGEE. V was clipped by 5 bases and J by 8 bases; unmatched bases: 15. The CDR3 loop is CASRRNRGGRGEKLFF. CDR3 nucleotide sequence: TGTGCCAGCAGGAGAAACAGAGGGGGCCGGGGCGAAAAACTGTTTTTT.

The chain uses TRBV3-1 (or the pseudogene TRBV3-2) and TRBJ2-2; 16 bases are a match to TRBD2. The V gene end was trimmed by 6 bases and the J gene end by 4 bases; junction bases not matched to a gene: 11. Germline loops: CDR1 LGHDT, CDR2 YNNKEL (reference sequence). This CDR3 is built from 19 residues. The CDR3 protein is CASSPGTSGRAGGTGELFF. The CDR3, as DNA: TGTGCCAGCAGTCCCGGGACTAGCGGGAGGGCCGGTGGCACCGGGGAGCTGTTTTTT.

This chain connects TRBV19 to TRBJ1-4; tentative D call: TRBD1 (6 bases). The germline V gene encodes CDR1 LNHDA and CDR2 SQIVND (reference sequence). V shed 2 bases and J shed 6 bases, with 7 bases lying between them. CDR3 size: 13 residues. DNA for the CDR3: TGTGCCAGTAGTATAAACAGGGATGAAAAACTGTTTTTT. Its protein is CASSINRDEKLFF. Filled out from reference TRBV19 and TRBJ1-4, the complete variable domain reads DGGITQSPKYLFRKEGQNVTLSCEQNLNHDAMYWYRQDPGQGLRLIYYSQIVNDFQKGDIAEGYSVSREKKESFPLTVTSAQKNPTAFYLCASSINRDEKLFFGSGTQLSVL.

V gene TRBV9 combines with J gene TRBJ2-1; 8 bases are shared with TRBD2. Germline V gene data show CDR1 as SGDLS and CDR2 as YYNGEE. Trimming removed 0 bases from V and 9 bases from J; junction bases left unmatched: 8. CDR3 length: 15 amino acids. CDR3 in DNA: TGTGCCAGCAGCGTAGTCCGGGAGGGCCTTGGTGAGCAGTTCTTC. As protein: CASSVVREGLGEQFF.

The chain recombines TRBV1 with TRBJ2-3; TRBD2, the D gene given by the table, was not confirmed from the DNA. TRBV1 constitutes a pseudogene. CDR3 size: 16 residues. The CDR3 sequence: CTSSQVLAGLTDTQYF. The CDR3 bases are TGCACCAGCAGCCAAGTCCTAGCGGGACTCACAGATACGCAGTATTTT.

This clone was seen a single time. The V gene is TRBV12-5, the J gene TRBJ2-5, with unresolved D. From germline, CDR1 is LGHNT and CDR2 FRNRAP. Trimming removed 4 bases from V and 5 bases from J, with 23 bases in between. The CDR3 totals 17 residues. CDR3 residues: CASGYIPTPRGRETQYF. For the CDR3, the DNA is TGTGCTAGTGGTTACATCCCGACCCCCCGAGGTCGGGAGACCCAGTACTTC.

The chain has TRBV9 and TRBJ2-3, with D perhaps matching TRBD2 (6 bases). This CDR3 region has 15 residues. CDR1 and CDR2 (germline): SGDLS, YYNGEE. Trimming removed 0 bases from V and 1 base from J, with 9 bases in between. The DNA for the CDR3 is TGTGCCAGCAGCGTAGGGTCTAGCGGCACAGATACGCAGTATTTT. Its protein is CASSVGSSGTDTQYF.

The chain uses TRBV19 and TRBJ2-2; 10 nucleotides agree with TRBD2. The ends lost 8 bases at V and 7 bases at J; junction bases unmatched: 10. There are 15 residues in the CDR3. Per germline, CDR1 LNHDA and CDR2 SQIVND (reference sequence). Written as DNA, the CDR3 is TGTGCCAGTTCTAAGCGGGAGGGCCTTATCGGGGAGCTGTTTTTT. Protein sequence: CASSKREGLIGELFF. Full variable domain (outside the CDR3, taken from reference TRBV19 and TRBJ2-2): DGGITQSPKYLFRKEGQNVTLSCEQNLNHDAMYWYRQDPGQGLRLIYYSQIVNDFQKGDIAEGYSVSREKKESFPLTVTSAQKNPTAFYLCASSKREGLIGELFFGEGSRLTVL.